A single sample is the source of the 29 T cell receptor beta chains below, sequenced in a study of control samples from healthy donors and cancer patients. TCRdb's table, derived via immunoSEQ multiplex PCR, lists solely in-frame clones and lacks some. The sample lists roughly 130,000 clones; roughly 94% were seen once. Sequenced material: blood. Receptors were obtained from a man aged 25-45 years in good health.

The J gene is TRBJ2-3, the V gene TRBV29-1; 8 positions match TRBD1. J was trimmed by 6 bases and V by 6 bases; bases with no gene match: 14. The CDR3 spans 15 residues. Germline V gene sequence: CDR1 SQVTM, CDR2 ANQGSEA. The CDR3: CSVDPTGGRGDTQYF. The DNA for the CDR3 is TGCAGCGTGGACCCCACAGGGGGAAGAGGCGATACGCAGTATTTT.

The rearrangement joins TRBV4-3 to TRBJ1-2; TRBD1 matches 11 bases. Losses at the gene ends were 3 bases for V and 4 bases for J; bases not matched to a gene: 4. The CDR3 has 15 residues. From germline, CDR1 is LGHNA and CDR2 YSLEER. Written as DNA, the CDR3 is TGCGCCAGCAGCCACGAAGGGACAGGGGGCTATGGCTACACCTTC. It encodes CASSHEGTGGYGYTF.

In its sample, this clone was seen once. The V gene is TRBV4-2, the J gene TRBJ1-4; D might be TRBD1 (6 bases). The germline CDR1 and CDR2 sequences are LGHNA and YNFKEQ. CDR3 size: 17 residues. Trimming removed 0 bases from V and 4 bases from J, with 15 bases in between. In DNA form, the CDR3 reads TGTGCCAGCAGCCAAGATCGGGGGGCCGACAGTAATGAAAAACTGTTTTTT. It specifies CASSQDRGADSNEKLFF.

V and J are TRBV7-9 and TRBJ1-1; no clear D gene. Trimming left V 5 bases short and J 1 base short, with 11 bases between. CDR1 is SEHNR and CDR2 is FQNEAQ in the germline V gene (reference sequence). The length of the CDR3 is 14 residues. This CDR3 reads CASSALQGNTEAFF. The CDR3 DNA reads TGTGCCAGCAGCGCCTTACAAGGGAACACTGAAGCTTTCTTT.

The rearrangement uses TRBV12-5 and TRBJ1-5; tentatively, D is TRBD1 (6 bases). CDR1 is LGHNT, CDR2 FRNRAP, per germline. This CDR3 is built from 15 residues. Trimming left V 7 bases short and J 2 bases short, with 15 bases between. The CDR3 sequence: CASALVGGRNQPQHF. In DNA form, the CDR3 reads TGTGCTAGTGCCCTGGTTGGGGGGCGCAATCAGCCCCAGCATTTT.

V and J are TRBV11-2 and TRBJ2-4; TRBD1 agrees at 9 bases. There are 16 residues in the CDR3. Unmatched junction bases numbered 8, after V lost 4 bases and J lost 4 bases. Per the germline V gene, CDR1 is SGHAT and CDR2 is FQNNGV. The CDR3 DNA reads as TGTGCCAGCAGCTACCGGGGGACAGGGATGAAAAACATTCAGTACTTC. Translating gives CASSYRGTGMKNIQYF.

V usage is TRBV27 and J usage is TRBJ1-1; D is ambiguous. This CDR3 contains 14 residues. CDR1 and CDR2 from the germline V gene are MNHEY and SMNVEV (reference sequence). The V end was cut by 5 bases, the J end by 5 bases, with 15 bases between. For the CDR3, the DNA is TGTGCCAGCAGTGCCTACCCCGACGTGACTGAAGCTTTCTTT. Translated: CASSAYPDVTEAFF.

This chain joins TRBV6-1 and TRBJ1-5; tentative D call: TRBD1 (5 bases). Germline lookup yields CDR1 MNHNS and CDR2 SASEGT. The CDR3 has 13 amino acids. V shed 6 bases and J shed 7 bases, with 13 bases lying between them. CDR3: CASRSDSNQPQHF. In DNA, the CDR3 is TGTGCCAGCAGGTCCGACAGTAACCAGCCCCAGCATTTT.

J is TRBJ1-6 and V is TRBV19, with 7 positions matching TRBD1. Germline lookup yields CDR1 LNHDA and CDR2 SQIVND (reference sequence). J was trimmed by 2 bases and V by 4 bases; bases with no gene match: 8. The CDR3 contains 17 residues. The CDR3 spells CASSTPGTVTYNSPLHF. CDR3 DNA sequence: TGTGCCAGTAGTACACCCGGGACAGTCACCTATAATTCACCCCTCCACTTT.

The chain links TRBV7-2 to TRBJ2-7; D not resolved. Per germline, CDR1 SGHTA and CDR2 FQGNSA. Trimming took off 5 bases at V and 9 bases at J, with 17 bases between the two ends. This CDR3 has 13 amino acids. The CDR3 DNA is TGTGCCAGCAGCCCAAGCAGGTACGACGCGCAGTACTTC. Its translation is CASSPSRYDAQYF.

The chain links TRBV7-9 to TRBJ2-1, with 11 positions matching TRBD2. Trimming at V came to 5 bases and at J to 1 base, leaving 4 bases not matched to a gene. CDR3 length equals 16 residues. Germline V gene sequence: CDR1 SEHNR, CDR2 FQNEAQ (reference sequence). As DNA, the CDR3 is TGTGCCAGCAGCACTAGCGGGGGTCATTCCTACAATGAGCAGTTCTTC. Protein sequence: CASSTSGGHSYNEQFF.

For the CDR3, the DNA is TGTGCCAGCACCCGGACAGGGGGCAATGGCTACACCTTC. Amino acids: CASTRTGGNGYTF. The chain recombines TRBV28 with TRBJ1-2; TRBD1 matches at 11 bases. V lost 7 bases and J lost 6; bases outside the gene matches: 4. This CDR3 comprises 13 residues. CDR1 and CDR2 from the germline V gene are MDHEN and SYDVKM.

This chain links TRBV12-3 or TRBV12-4 with TRBJ1-2; D remains unclear. Trimming removed 6 bases from V and 5 bases from J, with 13 bases in between. This CDR3 region has 13 residues. The CDR3 sequence is CASRPTDGYGYTF. Written as DNA, the CDR3 is TGTGCCAGCAGACCCACGGACGGGTATGGCTACACCTTC.

J is TRBJ1-3 and V is TRBV29-1; 9 bases are a match to TRBD1. The CDR3 covers 16 residues. Trimming at V came to 6 bases and at J to 1 base, leaving 10 bases not matched to a gene. Germline V CDR1 and CDR2: SQVTM, ANQGSEA. The CDR3: CSVGRGTGKSGNTIYF. The CDR3 DNA follows: TGCAGCGTCGGCCGGGGGACAGGGAAATCTGGAAACACCATATATTTT.

The chain links TRBV6-6 to TRBJ2-1, with 10 bases lining up with TRBD2. Germline V CDR1 and CDR2: MNHNY, SVGAGI (reference sequence). V shed 2 bases and J 1 base; nucleotides not matched to a gene: 2. The CDR3 spans 16 residues. In DNA, the CDR3 is TGTGCCAGCAGTTACGGAGCGGGGGGGTCCTACAATGAGCAGTTCTTC. Translation: CASSYGAGGSYNEQFF.

V is TRBV15 and J is TRBJ1-1; D ambiguous. The CDR3 totals 15 residues. Trimming took 0 bases from V and 1 from J, leaving 9 bases between them. CDR1 and CDR2 from the germline V gene are LNHNV and YYDKDF (reference sequence). The DNA of the CDR3 is TGTGCCACCAGCAGAGATCTTGGGCCGAACACTGAAGCTTTCTTT. Translated: CATSRDLGPNTEAFF.

The chain uses TRBV5-8 and TRBJ2-6; D possibly corresponds to TRBD2 (6 bases). Between the trimmed V and J ends, which lost 0 bases and 3 bases, there was a span of 22 bases. The CDR3 totals 20 residues. CDR1 is SGHTS, CDR2 YDEGEE, per germline. The CDR3 DNA reads as TGTGCCAGCAGCTTGGAATACTTCTCCGGCGGGAACGGTGGGGCCAACGTCCTGACTTTC. Its protein product is CASSLEYFSGGNGGANVLTF.

CDR3 in DNA: TGTGCCAGCAGCCCAAGGGCCAGTGGGGAGACCCAGTACTTC. Amino acid sequence: CASSPRASGETQYF. This rearrangement joins TRBV7-9 to TRBJ2-5; D call uncertain. V was clipped by 5 bases and J by 5 bases, with 15 bases between them. This CDR3 is built from 14 residues. Germline V gene lookup returns CDR1 SEHNR and CDR2 FQNEAQ (reference sequence).

This chain links TRBV10-3 with TRBJ1-5, with D uncertain. Germline V gene sequence: CDR1 ENHRY, CDR2 SYGVKD. CDR3 length equals 17 residues. V lost 3 bases, J lost 9 bases, and 24 bases lay in between. DNA of the CDR3: TGTGCCATCAGTGATTCCCCCCTCCAGTCCCCTACCACGCCCCAGCATTTT. Its protein is CAISDSPLQSPTTPQHF.

The chain is built from TRBV30 and TRBJ1-2; no clear D gene. The CDR3 runs 13 residues. Between the trimmed V and J ends, which lost 4 bases and 4 bases, there was a span of 13 bases. Germline V gives CDR1 GTSNPN, CDR2 SVGIG (reference sequence). CDR3 DNA sequence: TGTGCCTGGAATAAATACGACCTCTATGGCTACACCTTC. It is translated as CAWNKYDLYGYTF.

This clone appeared a single time. The chain joins TRBV19 to TRBJ1-5, with TRBD1 as a possible D gene (5 bases). The CDR3 is 18 residues long. V was trimmed by 4 bases and J by 0 bases, leaving 19 bases between them. Germline lookup yields CDR1 LNHDA and CDR2 SQIVND (reference sequence). CDR3 protein: CASSTGRVAVGSNQPQHF. The CDR3 DNA reads TGTGCCAGTAGTACTGGCAGGGTGGCCGTTGGTAGCAATCAGCCCCAGCATTTT.

The CDR3 reads CASSEEGLGNQPQHF. CDR3 in DNA: TGTGCCAGCAGTGAGGAGGGGCTAGGCAATCAGCCCCAGCATTTT. The chain couples TRBV2 to TRBJ1-5; tentative D call: TRBD1 (5 bases). This CDR3 region has 15 residues. Germline CDR1 reads SNHLY; CDR2 reads FYNNEI. V lost 3 bases, J lost 2 bases, and 11 bases lay in between.

J is TRBJ2-7 and V is TRBV5-5; D is possibly TRBD1 (8 bases). Trimming left V 4 bases short and J 5 bases short, with 22 bases between. Germline-derived CDR1 and CDR2 are SGHKS and YYEKEE (reference sequence). The CDR3 is 16 residues long. The CDR3, as DNA: TGTGCCAGCAGCGGAACTATACAGGGGGGGAAAGACGAGCAGTACTTC. This codes for CASSGTIQGGKDEQYF.

The chain is built from TRBV25-1 and TRBJ2-7; a possible D gene is TRBD1 (6 bases). CDR3 length: 14 residues. Trimming left V 8 bases short and J 0 bases short, with 14 bases between. In germline, CDR1 is MGHDK, CDR2 SYGVNS. CDR3 loop: CASGATGNSYEQYF. CDR3 coding DNA: TGTGCCAGCGGAGCCACAGGGAACTCCTACGAGCAGTACTTC.

The chain couples TRBV7-6 to TRBJ2-5; weak D call: TRBD2 (6 bases). V was pared by 0 bases and J by 3 bases, with 8 bases between. Germline V gene lookup returns CDR1 SGHVS and CDR2 FNYEAQ. The CDR3 totals 14 residues. As DNA, the CDR3 is TGTGCCAGCAGCTTAGCCGGGGGAAAAGAGACCCAGTACTTC. Protein product: CASSLAGGKETQYF.

V and J are TRBV6-5 and TRBJ1-6; tentatively, D is TRBD1 (5 bases). The germline V gene encodes CDR1 MNHEY and CDR2 SVGAGI. This CDR3 region has 16 residues. V was clipped by 2 bases and J by 8 bases, with 16 bases between them. The CDR3 here is CASSYPRTGRDSPLHF. As DNA, the CDR3 is TGTGCCAGCAGTTACCCCCGAACAGGACGGGATTCACCCCTCCACTTT.

V usage is TRBV6-2 or TRBV6-3 and J usage is TRBJ1-6, with a possible D match to TRBD1 (6 bases). The CDR3 length is 15 residues. V was pared by 2 bases and J by 7 bases, with 12 bases between. Germline CDR1 and CDR2: MNHEY and SVGEGT. CDR3 region: CASSYRGARNSPLHF. The DNA of the CDR3 is TGTGCCAGCAGTTACCGGGGGGCGCGCAATTCACCCCTCCACTTT.

The chain is built from TRBV7-2 and TRBJ2-1; D is undetermined. V was shortened by 5 bases and J by 3 bases, with 2 bases between the two germline ends. Germline V gene sequence: CDR1 SGHTA, CDR2 FQGNSA. The CDR3 has 11 residues. CDR3 in DNA: TGTGCCAGCAGCGACTACAATGAGCAGTTCTTC. This gives the protein CASSDYNEQFF. The whole variable domain, filled in from reference TRBV7-2 and TRBJ2-1, reads GAGVSQSPSNKVTEKGKDVELRCDPISGHTALYWYRQSLGQGLEFLIYFQGNSAPDKSGLPSDRFSAERTGGSVSTLTIQRTQQEDSAVYLCASSDYNEQFFGPGTRLTVL.

This chain connects TRBV6-6 to TRBJ2-1, with 10 bases lining up with TRBD1. Unmatched junction bases numbered 3, after V lost 6 bases and J lost 4 bases. This CDR3 is built from 14 residues. From germline, CDR1 is MNHNY and CDR2 SVGAGI (reference sequence). CDR3 in DNA: TGTGCCAGCAGCCGGGACAGGGGATACAATGAGCAGTTCTTC. Residues: CASSRDRGYNEQFF.